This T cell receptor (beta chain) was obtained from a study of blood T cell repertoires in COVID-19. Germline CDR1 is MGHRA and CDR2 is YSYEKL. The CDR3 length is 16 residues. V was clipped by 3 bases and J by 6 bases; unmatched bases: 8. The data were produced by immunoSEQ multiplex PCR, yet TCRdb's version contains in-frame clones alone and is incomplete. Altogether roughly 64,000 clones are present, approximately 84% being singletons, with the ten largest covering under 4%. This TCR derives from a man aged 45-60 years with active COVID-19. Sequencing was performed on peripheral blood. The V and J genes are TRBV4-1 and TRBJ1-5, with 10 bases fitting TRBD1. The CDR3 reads CASSHQGQGEAQPQHF. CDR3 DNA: TGCGCCAGCAGCCACCAAGGACAGGGGGAGGCTCAGCCCCAGCATTTT.